The 30 T cell receptor beta chains below all came from one sample that was sequenced in a study of blood T cell repertoires in COVID-19. TCRdb's table, derived via immunoSEQ multiplex PCR, lists solely in-frame clones and lacks some. Of 200,000 to 300,000 clones in the sample, around nine tenths were seen once. Material for sequencing was peripheral blood. These receptors originate from a woman aged 55-69 years with COVID-19, enrolled during active disease.

The rearrangement links TRBV28 to TRBJ1-5; 11 nucleotides match TRBD1. The germline V gene encodes CDR1 MDHEN and CDR2 SYDVKM. There are 16 residues in the CDR3. The junction had 7 bases not matched to a gene; V was cut back by 5 bases and J by 4 bases. The DNA for the CDR3 is TGTGCCAGCAGTGGACGGGACAGGGGGAATAATCAGCCCCAGCATTTT. It yields the protein CASSGRDRGNNQPQHF.

The chain uses TRBV30 and TRBJ1-1; no reliable D call. The CDR3 totals 12 residues. V lost 1 base and J 6 bases, leaving 9 bases between the germline ends. Looked up from germline, CDR1 is GTSNPN and CDR2 is SVGIG (reference sequence). This CDR3 is CAWSGVAAEAFF. The CDR3 bases are TGTGCCTGGAGTGGGGTGGCGGCTGAAGCTTTCTTT.

Points on this clone: Distinct nucleotide sequences in the sample also encode this CDR3. The V call is TRBV5-1, the J call TRBJ2-3; D uncertain. Trimming removed 0 bases from V and 3 bases from J, with 11 bases in between. The CDR3 sequence is 15 residues long. The germline V gene has CDR1 SGHRS and CDR2 YFSETQ. The CDR3 DNA reads as TGCGCCAGCAGCTTGGGCCTAGGTGGGACAGATACGCAGTATTTT. Protein product: CASSLGLGGTDTQYF.

This clone occurred once. The chain joins TRBV6-2 or TRBV6-3 to TRBJ1-4; a possible D gene is TRBD1 (5 bases). This CDR3 is 19 amino acids long. V was shortened by 0 bases and J by 4 bases, with 21 bases between the two germline ends. The germline CDR1 and CDR2 sequences are MNHEY and SVGEGT. As DNA, the CDR3 is TGTGCCAGCAGTTACTCGTTACACCCCTCGGACATCCGTAATGAAAAACTGTTTTTT. Translating gives CASSYSLHPSDIRNEKLFF.

This clone was found once. V gene TRBV29-1 combines with J gene TRBJ2-5; perhaps TRBD2 as D (5 bases). Germline V gene lookup returns CDR1 SQVTM and CDR2 ANQGSEA. This CDR3 is 12 amino acids long. V was clipped by 7 bases and J by 4 bases, with 13 bases between them. CDR3 nucleotides: TGCAGCGCTTGGACTTCAGGAGAGACCCAGTACTTC. This encodes CSAWTSGETQYF.

This chain connects TRBV19 to TRBJ1-2, with 12 bases fitting TRBD1. The J segment lost 2 bases and the V segment lost 10 bases, leaving 14 bases of the junction unmatched. Germline V gene sequence: CDR1 LNHDA, CDR2 SQIVND (reference sequence). The CDR3 sequence is 17 residues long. DNA for the CDR3: TGTGCCACCCTCCCGGTGGGACAGGGGGCCGCAAACTATGGCTACACCTTC. It yields the protein CATLPVGQGAANYGYTF.

DNA of the CDR3: TGTGCCAGCAGTGCCGCGGGAGCGGCCACAGATACGCAGTATTTT. It is translated as CASSAAGAATDTQYF. The V call is TRBV6-4, the J call TRBJ2-3, with 7 nucleotides matching TRBD2. CDR1 is MRHNA, CDR2 SNTAGT, per germline. The CDR3 covers 15 residues. V was clipped by 4 bases and J by 2 bases; unmatched bases: 6.

This chain joins TRBV9 and TRBJ2-1, with 11 bases aligning to TRBD2. Looked up from germline, CDR1 is SGDLS and CDR2 is YYNGEE. The junction had 11 bases not matched to a gene; V was cut back by 4 bases and J by 8 bases. This CDR3 comprises 16 residues. The CDR3 here is CASSPLAGGARHEQFF. The CDR3 DNA sequence: TGTGCCAGCAGCCCGTTAGCGGGAGGGGCTAGGCATGAGCAGTTCTTC. The variable domain in full, completed from reference TRBV9 and TRBJ2-1, reads DSGVTQTPKHLITATGQRVTLRCSPRSGDLSVYWYQQSLDQGLQFLIQYYNGEERAKGNILERFSAQQFPDLHSELNLSSLELGDSALYFCASSPLAGGARHEQFFGPGTRLTVL.

The chain couples TRBV5-1 to TRBJ1-1, with a possible D match to TRBD1 (6 bases). Trimming stripped 2 bases from V and 4 bases from J, with 12 bases between. The CDR3 sequence is 14 residues long. Germline lookup yields CDR1 SGHRS and CDR2 YFSETQ. Written as DNA, the CDR3 is TGCGCCAGCAGCTTACAGGGTATGCGCACTGAAGCTTTCTTT. It yields the protein CASSLQGMRTEAFF. The full variable domain, in which reference TRBV5-1 and TRBJ1-1 provide the parts outside the CDR3, is KAGVTQTPRYLIKTRGQQVTLSCSPISGHRSVSWYQQTPGQGLQFLFEYFSETQRNKGNFPGRFSGRQFSNSRSEMNVSTLELGDSALYLCASSLQGMRTEAFFGQGTRLTVV.

The V gene is TRBV10-1, the J gene TRBJ2-1, with D maybe TRBD2 (5 bases). Germline lookup yields CDR1 WNHNN and CDR2 SYGVQD (reference sequence). V shed 7 bases and J shed 2 bases, with 21 bases lying between them. The CDR3 contains 17 residues. The CDR3 protein is CASIRFREVRAYNEQFF. The CDR3 DNA reads as TGCGCCAGCATCCGCTTCCGGGAAGTGAGGGCCTACAATGAGCAGTTCTTC.

The rearrangement uses TRBV4-2 and TRBJ1-1; weak D call: TRBD1 (6 bases). The CDR3 totals 11 residues. V gave up 6 bases and J gave up 8 bases, with 10 bases separating them. Germline-derived CDR1 and CDR2 are LGHNA and YNFKEQ. CDR3 residues: CASRTDREAFF. DNA of the CDR3: TGTGCCAGCAGAACCGACAGGGAAGCTTTCTTT.

The J gene is TRBJ1-2, the V gene TRBV27, with D maybe TRBD1 (5 bases). Germline CDR1 is MNHEY and CDR2 is SMNVEV (reference sequence). V dropped 8 bases and J dropped 4 bases, with 14 bases sitting between them. There are 13 residues in the CDR3. The CDR3 reads CASSRPGGYGYTF. CDR3 bases: TGTGCCAGCTCCAGACCCGGGGGCTATGGCTACACCTTC.

This chain connects TRBV27 to TRBJ2-7; TRBD1 might be the D (7 bases). This CDR3 has 15 amino acids. Germline values: CDR1 MNHEY, CDR2 SMNVEV (reference sequence). The V and J ends lost 3 bases and 3 bases respectively, with 15 bases between them. The CDR3 here is CASSFGRGVNYEQYF. The CDR3 nucleotides read TGTGCCAGCAGTTTCGGCAGGGGGGTGAACTACGAGCAGTACTTC.

The chain employs TRBV15 and TRBJ2-5, with TRBD1 matching over 9 bases. The trim removed 5 bases at V and 2 bases at J, leaving 6 bases unmatched. Germline values: CDR1 LNHNV, CDR2 YYDKDF (reference sequence). CDR3 length: 15 amino acids. The CDR3 here is CATSRAGQGQETQYF. The CDR3 DNA reads TGTGCCACCAGCCGAGCCGGACAGGGGCAAGAGACCCAGTACTTC.

The chain joins TRBV30 to TRBJ2-5; D might be TRBD1 (7 bases). The germline gives CDR1 GTSNPN, CDR2 SVGIG (reference sequence). The V end was cut by 1 base, the J end by 7 bases, with 13 bases between. This CDR3 is built from 13 residues. This CDR3 reads CAWSGRQGGTQYF. Here the CDR3 DNA reads TGTGCCTGGAGTGGTAGACAGGGAGGGACCCAGTACTTC.

CDR3 amino acids: CASLSGGGWVNTEAFF. The CDR3 DNA follows: TGTGCCAGCCTCTCGGGAGGGGGCTGGGTAAACACTGAAGCTTTCTTT. The chain links TRBV19 to TRBJ1-1; 7 positions match TRBD1. CDR1 is LNHDA and CDR2 is SQIVND in the germline V gene (reference sequence). This CDR3 region has 16 residues. V shed 9 bases and J 2 bases; nucleotides not matched to a gene: 15.

This sequence joins TRBV30 and TRBJ2-7, with TRBD2 matching over 10 bases. Germline CDR1 and CDR2: GTSNPN and SVGIG (reference sequence). The junction had 1 base not matched to a gene; V was cut back by 1 base and J by 7 bases. CDR3 size: 12 residues. CDR3 sequence (DNA): TGTGCCTGGAGTGAACTAGCGGGAGAGCAGTACTTC. It yields the protein CAWSELAGEQYF.

This clone is a singleton in its sample. The chain combines TRBV18 with TRBJ1-1, with TRBD1 as a possible D gene (5 bases). Germline assignment: CDR1 KGHSH and CDR2 LQKENI. The length of the CDR3 is 14 residues. Trimming pared 4 bases from V and 5 bases from J, leaving 14 bases between. In DNA, the CDR3 is TGTGCCAGCTCACTAAGAGCGGGACGAACTGAAGCTTTCTTT. This sequence encodes CASSLRAGRTEAFF.

As to this clone: One junction end disagrees with the germline gene, perhaps due to a read error. V is TRBV6-4 and J is TRBJ1-2; 7 bases align to TRBD1. CDR1 is MRHNA and CDR2 is SNTAGT in the germline V gene. There are 15 residues in the CDR3. The CDR3 sequence is CASSDWQGVNYGHTF. The CDR3 coding sequence is TGTGCCAGCAGTGACTGGCAGGGGGTGAACTATGGCCACACCTTC.

The chain links TRBV24-1 to TRBJ2-7; 10 bases are a match to TRBD2. The germline gives CDR1 KGHDR, CDR2 SFDVKD. The J segment lost 5 bases and the V segment lost 5 bases, leaving 8 bases of the junction unmatched. This CDR3 contains 15 residues. CDR3 sequence reads: CATSVATSGIDEQYF. CDR3 sequence (DNA): TGTGCCACCAGTGTAGCTACTAGCGGGATCGACGAGCAGTACTTC.

This rearrangement joins TRBV19 to TRBJ2-5; 11 bases are a match to TRBD2. Losses at the gene ends were 5 bases for V and 7 bases for J; bases not matched to a gene: 9. CDR1 is LNHDA, CDR2 SQIVND, per germline (reference sequence). The CDR3 consists of 15 residues. The CDR3 sequence is CASSQLAGETRTQYF. In DNA, the CDR3 is TGTGCCAGTAGTCAACTAGCGGGAGAGACCCGGACCCAGTACTTC.

The chain links TRBV30 to TRBJ1-4, with 8 bases that match TRBD1. Per germline, CDR1 GTSNPN and CDR2 SVGIG (reference sequence). V trimming: 8 bases; J trimming: 7 bases; junction bases outside the gene matches: 9. The CDR3 consists of 13 residues. The CDR3 loop is CAINRDRIEKLFF. CDR3 in DNA: TGTGCCATAAACCGGGACAGGATTGAAAAACTGTTTTTT.

The V call is TRBV5-6, the J call TRBJ1-4; D is possibly TRBD1 (5 bases). Trimming left V 1 base short and J 4 bases short, with 11 bases between. CDR1 SGHDT and CDR2 YYEEEE come from the germline V gene. This CDR3 region has 15 residues. The CDR3 reads CASSLYSGNNEKLFF. The CDR3 DNA sequence: TGTGCCAGCAGCTTGTATTCAGGGAATAATGAAAAACTGTTTTTT.

The J gene is TRBJ1-1, the V gene TRBV12-3 or TRBV12-4, with 7 bases aligning to TRBD1. Trimming removed 6 bases from V and 11 bases from J; junction bases left unmatched: 9. CDR3 length: 12 amino acids. The CDR3 region has the DNA TGTGCCAGCAGCCTAACGACAGGGATGGCTTTCTTT. This encodes CASSLTTGMAFF.

The J gene is TRBJ1-1, the V gene TRBV9; the match to TRBD1 covers 7 bases. The J segment lost 4 bases and the V segment lost 4 bases, leaving 4 bases of the junction unmatched. Per the germline V gene, CDR1 is SGDLS and CDR2 is YYNGEE. This CDR3 has 13 residues. CDR3 sequence reads: CASSPSGGTEAFF. DNA for the CDR3: TGTGCCAGCAGCCCTTCAGGGGGCACTGAAGCTTTCTTT.

The chain has TRBV2 and TRBJ1-3; D is uncertain. The V gene's germline CDR1 is SNHLY and CDR2 FYNNEI. Trimming cost V 6 bases and J 2 bases, with 17 bases left between them. The CDR3 is made up of 16 amino acids. In DNA, the CDR3 is TGTGCCAGCAGCCCCCCGACACCAACTCCTGGAAACACCATATATTTT. This encodes CASSPPTPTPGNTIYF.

V gene TRBV15 combines with J gene TRBJ1-5; D perhaps matches TRBD1 (6 bases). CDR3 size: 16 residues. Germline-derived CDR1 and CDR2 are LNHNV and YYDKDF (reference sequence). The ends were cut back, 7 bases at V and 2 bases at J, with 18 bases in the middle. The CDR3 bases are TGTGCCACCATTAAGTCCTTTGAGGGGGGCAATCAGCCCCAGCATTTT. Its translation: CATIKSFEGGNQPQHF.

The chain carries TRBV5-1 and TRBJ2-5; 9 nucleotides agree with TRBD1. The CDR3 length is 14 residues. V lost 4 bases, J lost 5 bases, and 6 bases stayed unmatched. Germline CDR1 reads SGHRS; CDR2 reads YFSETQ. CDR3 in DNA: TGCGCCAGCAGCCCTGGGACAGGGAGGGAGACCCAGTACTTC. It is translated as CASSPGTGRETQYF.

J is TRBJ1-1 and V is TRBV9; a weak D match, TRBD1 (5 bases). Trimming shortened V by 3 bases and J by 1 base, and 7 bases separated the two germline ends. Germline CDR1 is SGDLS and CDR2 is YYNGEE. CDR3 size: 13 residues. The CDR3 bases are TGTGCCAGCAGCGCTCAGGGGAACACTGAAGCTTTCTTT. It yields the protein CASSAQGNTEAFF.

The chain links TRBV7-9 to TRBJ2-7; 12 bases are shared with TRBD2. Germline V gene sequence: CDR1 SEHNR, CDR2 FQNEAQ (reference sequence). V lost 6 bases, J lost 4 bases, and 10 bases stayed unmatched. This CDR3 region has 16 residues. Here the CDR3 reads CASSLQGTSGLYEQYF. CDR3 sequence (DNA): TGTGCCAGCAGTCTTCAAGGGACTAGCGGGTTATACGAGCAGTACTTC.